This TCR beta chain was identified in a study of T cell clusters in autoimmune cytopenias. The study's findings and limits: No experiment has yet validated the function of the T cell clusters defined in silico. Clustering suggested that physiological T cell clusters were missing in primary autoimmune cytopenia patients. TRB repertoire shifts in secondary cytopenia and chronic lymphocytic leukemia mostly reflected lymphoma, not autoimmunity. Comparing secondary cytopenia with chronic lymphocytic leukemia showed no cluster-lack signature, apparently masked by lymphoma repertoire.

Approximately 36,000 genome equivalents of blood DNA were amplified for TRB. The CDR3 contains 14 residues. The V gene's germline CDR1 is SEHNR and CDR2 FQNEAQ (reference sequence). TRB rearrangements were amplified by touch-down multiplex PCR with mixed TRB-A/B primers. TCRdb re-called the multiplex PCR reads and gives one entry per CDR3 protein, without DNA. This sample's table reports about 15,000 distinct CDR3 sequences. On this clonotype: Its antigen remains unknown.

This TCR derives from a human donor with an autoimmune cytopenia or autoimmune hepatitis (not recorded which). This chain joins TRBV7-9 and TRBJ2-2; TCRdb calls TRBD1, which cannot be checked without DNA. The sample was peripheral blood. The CDR3 is CASSLTQVGGELFF.